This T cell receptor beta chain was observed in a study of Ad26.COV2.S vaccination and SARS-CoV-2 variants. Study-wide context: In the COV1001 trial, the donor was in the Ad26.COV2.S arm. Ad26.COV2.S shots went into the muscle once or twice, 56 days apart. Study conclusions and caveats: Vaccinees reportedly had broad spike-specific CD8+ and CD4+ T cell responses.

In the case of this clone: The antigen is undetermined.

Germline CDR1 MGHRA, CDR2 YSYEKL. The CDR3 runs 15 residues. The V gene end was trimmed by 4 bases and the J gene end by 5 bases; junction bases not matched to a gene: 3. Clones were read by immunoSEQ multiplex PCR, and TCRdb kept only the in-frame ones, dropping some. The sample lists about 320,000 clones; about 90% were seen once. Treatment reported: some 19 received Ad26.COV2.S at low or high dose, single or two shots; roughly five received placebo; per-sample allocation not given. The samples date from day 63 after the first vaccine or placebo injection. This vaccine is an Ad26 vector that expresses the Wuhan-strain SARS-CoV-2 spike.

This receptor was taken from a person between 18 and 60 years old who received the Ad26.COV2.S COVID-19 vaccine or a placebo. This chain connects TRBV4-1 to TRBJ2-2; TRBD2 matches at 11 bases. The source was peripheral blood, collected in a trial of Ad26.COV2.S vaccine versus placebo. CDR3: CASSRGTSGTGELFF. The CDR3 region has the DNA TGCGCCAGCAGCCGAGGGACTAGCGGAACCGGGGAGCTGTTTTTT.